Listed below are T cell receptor beta chains from one sample, sequenced in a study of early T cells in non-severe SARS-CoV-2 infection. TCRdb re-derived calls from the 5' RACE reads in MiXCR, one entry per CDR3 protein. The sample has around 88,000 distinct CDR3 sequences; about an eighth are singletons. Material for sequencing was whole blood. The source is an adult who was a healthcare worker with PCR-confirmed SARS-CoV-2 infection or an uninfected control (not recorded which). Both conserved end residues are part of each CDR3.

CATSPGGSLSSYEQYF TRBJ2-7 TRBV10-1
CASSSRLAGVETQYF TRBJ2-5 TRBV28
CASSPQARRNEQFF TRBJ2-1 TRBV12-3/TRBV12-4
CASSPGVVETEAFF TRBJ1-1 TRBV7-8
CASASGNNEQFF TRBJ2-1 TRBV10-3
CSVEASGRLTDTQYF TRBJ2-3 TRBV29-1
CASSSSRWEQAEFIQYF TRBJ2-4 TRBV11-2
CASSLAAGNTEAFF TRBJ1-1 TRBV7-6
CASSLRDRLGEKLFF TRBJ1-4 TRBV7-8
CASTATSGSSYNEQFF TRBJ2-1 TRBV9
CASSPSGPEQFF TRBJ2-1 TRBV19
CASSLLEGGSYEQYF TRBJ2-7 TRBV12-3/TRBV12-4
CSVVRGQNTIYF TRBJ1-3 TRBV29-1
CSASSRAGSPLHF TRBJ1-6 TRBV20-1
CASRGTVELYF TRBJ2-4 TRBV28
CASSLSSNGVLTGELFF TRBJ2-2 TRBV5-1